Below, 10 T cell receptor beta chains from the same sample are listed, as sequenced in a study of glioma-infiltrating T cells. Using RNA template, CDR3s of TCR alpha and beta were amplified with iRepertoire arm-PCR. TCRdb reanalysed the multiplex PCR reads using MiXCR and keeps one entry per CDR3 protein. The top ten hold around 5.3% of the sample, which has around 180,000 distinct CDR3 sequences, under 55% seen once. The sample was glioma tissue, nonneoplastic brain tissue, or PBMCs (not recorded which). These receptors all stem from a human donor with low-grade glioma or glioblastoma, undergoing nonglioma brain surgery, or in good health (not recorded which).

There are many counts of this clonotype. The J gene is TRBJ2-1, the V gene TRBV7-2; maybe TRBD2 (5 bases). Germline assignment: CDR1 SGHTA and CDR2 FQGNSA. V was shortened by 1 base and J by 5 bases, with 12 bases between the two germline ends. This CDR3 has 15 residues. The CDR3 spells CASSLVGLAHNEQFF. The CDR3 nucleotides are TGTGCCAGCAGCTTAGTTGGCCTAGCCCACAATGAGCAGTTCTTC.

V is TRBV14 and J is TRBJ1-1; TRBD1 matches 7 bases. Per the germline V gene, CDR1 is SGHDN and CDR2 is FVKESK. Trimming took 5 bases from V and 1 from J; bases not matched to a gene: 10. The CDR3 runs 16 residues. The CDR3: CASSKRQGRRNTEAFF. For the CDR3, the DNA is TGTGCCAGCAGCAAAAGACAGGGCCGGCGGAACACTGAAGCTTTCTTT.

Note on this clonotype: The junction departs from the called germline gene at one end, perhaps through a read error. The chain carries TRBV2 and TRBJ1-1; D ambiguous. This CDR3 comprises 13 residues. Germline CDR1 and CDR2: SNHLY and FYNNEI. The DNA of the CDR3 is TGTGCCACCTCTTTCAGCTTGAACACTGGAGCTTTCTTT. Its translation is CATSFSLNTGAFF.

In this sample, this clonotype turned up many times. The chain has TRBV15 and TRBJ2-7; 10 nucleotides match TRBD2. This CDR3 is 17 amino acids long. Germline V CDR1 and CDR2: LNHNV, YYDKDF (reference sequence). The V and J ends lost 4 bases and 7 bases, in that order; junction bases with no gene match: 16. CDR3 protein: CATSTHPKGVAGGEQYF. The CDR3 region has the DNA TGTGCCACCAGCACACACCCCAAAGGAGTAGCGGGAGGAGAGCAGTACTTC. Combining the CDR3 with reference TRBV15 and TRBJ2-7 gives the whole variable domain DAMVIQNPRYQVTQFGKPVTLSCSQTLNHNVMYWYQQKSSQAPKLLFHYYDKDFNNEADTPDNFQSRRPNTSFCFLDIRSPGLGDTAMYLCATSTHPKGVAGGEQYFGPGTRLTVT.

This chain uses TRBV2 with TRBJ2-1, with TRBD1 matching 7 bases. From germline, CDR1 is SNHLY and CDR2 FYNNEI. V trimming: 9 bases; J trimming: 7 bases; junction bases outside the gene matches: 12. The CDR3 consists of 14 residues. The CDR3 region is CASRRPTGANEQFF. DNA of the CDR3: TGTGCCAGTAGGAGACCAACAGGGGCAAATGAGCAGTTCTTC. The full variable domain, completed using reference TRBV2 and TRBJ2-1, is EPEVTQTPSHQVTQMGQEVILRCVPISNHLYFYWYRQILGQKVEFLVSFYNNEISEKSEIFDDQFSVERPDGSNFTLKIRSTKLEDSAMYFCASRRPTGANEQFFGPGTRLTVL.

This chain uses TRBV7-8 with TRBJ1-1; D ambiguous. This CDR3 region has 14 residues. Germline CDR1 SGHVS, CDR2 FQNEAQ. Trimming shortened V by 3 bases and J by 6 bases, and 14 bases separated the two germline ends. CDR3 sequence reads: CASSFSATEAEAFF. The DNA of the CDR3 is TGTGCCAGCAGCTTCTCGGCAACTGAGGCTGAAGCTTTCTTT.

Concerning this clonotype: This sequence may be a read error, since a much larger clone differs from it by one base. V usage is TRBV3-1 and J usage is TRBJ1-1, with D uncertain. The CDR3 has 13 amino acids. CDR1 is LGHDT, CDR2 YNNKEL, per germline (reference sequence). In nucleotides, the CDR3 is TGTGCCAGCAGCCAAGTGAGGAACAATGAAGCTTTCTTT. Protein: CASSQVRNNEAFF.

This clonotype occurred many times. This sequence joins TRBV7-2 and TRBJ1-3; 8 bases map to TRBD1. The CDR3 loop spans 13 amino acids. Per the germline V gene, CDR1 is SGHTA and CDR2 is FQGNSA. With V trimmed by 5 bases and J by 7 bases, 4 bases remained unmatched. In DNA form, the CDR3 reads TGTGCCAGCAGCCCCTACAGGGGGAACACCATATATTTT. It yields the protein CASSPYRGNTIYF.

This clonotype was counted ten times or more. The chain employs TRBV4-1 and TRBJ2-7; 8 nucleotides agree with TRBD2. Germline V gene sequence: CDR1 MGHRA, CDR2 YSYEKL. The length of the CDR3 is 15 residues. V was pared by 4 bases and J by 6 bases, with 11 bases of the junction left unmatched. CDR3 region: CASSPLSGNRGEQYF. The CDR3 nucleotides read TGCGCCAGCAGCCCACTTAGCGGGAATCGGGGCGAGCAGTACTTC.

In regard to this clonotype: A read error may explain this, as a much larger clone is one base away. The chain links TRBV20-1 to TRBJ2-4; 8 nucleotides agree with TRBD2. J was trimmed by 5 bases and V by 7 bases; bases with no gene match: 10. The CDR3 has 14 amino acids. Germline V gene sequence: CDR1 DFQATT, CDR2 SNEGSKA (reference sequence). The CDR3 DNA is TGCAGTGAGCGGGGACTAGGGACCCAAAACATTCAGTACTTC. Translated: CSERGLGTQNIQYF.